Following are 11 T cell receptor beta chains from one sample sequenced in a study of shared clonotypes between healthy human individuals. Libraries were prepared by immunoSEQ multiplex PCR; TCRdb keeps only in-frame clonotypes and omits some of them. This sample yields some 1 million clones, of which approximately 72% are seen a single time; about 1.4% belongs to the top ten. The sequenced sample was memory CD4+ T cells sorted from blood. Subset in this sample: CD45RA-negative fraction. These receptors were taken from a man between 18 and 35 years old in good health.

This chain uses TRBV10-3 with TRBJ2-1; TRBD2 agrees at 9 bases. This CDR3 spans 15 amino acids. The V gene end was trimmed by 10 bases and the J gene end by 7 bases; junction bases not matched to a gene: 14. Germline CDR1 is ENHRY and CDR2 is SYGVKD. The CDR3 DNA sequence: TGTGCCACCGACGGAGGCGGGAGGGTGAGAAATGAGCAGTTCTTC. Amino acids: CATDGGGRVRNEQFF.

V gene TRBV18 combines with J gene TRBJ1-4; possible D gene TRBD1, 6 bases. The length of the CDR3 is 15 residues. Trimming took 2 bases from V and 2 from J, leaving 9 bases between them. Per germline, CDR1 KGHSH and CDR2 LQKENI. CDR3 loop: CASSPTTGTNEKLFF. DNA for the CDR3: TGTGCCAGCTCACCAACTACAGGGACTAATGAAAAACTGTTTTTT.

The chain has TRBV2 and TRBJ1-1; no clear D gene. Germline CDR1 and CDR2: SNHLY and FYNNEI. The ends were cut back, 6 bases at V and 5 bases at J, with 13 bases in the middle. CDR3 size: 13 residues. In DNA form, the CDR3 reads TGTGCCAGCAGACGGGCCTCGGGGACTGAAGCTTTCTTT. Its protein product is CASRRASGTEAFF.

The V call is TRBV6-5, the J call TRBJ1-2; perhaps TRBD1 as D (5 bases). Trimming removed 4 bases from V and 4 bases from J, with 10 bases in between. The CDR3 spans 13 residues. Germline CDR1 and CDR2: MNHEY and SVGAGI. As DNA, the CDR3 is TGTGCCAGCAGTTTAAAGGGGCGCTATGGCTACACCTTC. Its protein is CASSLKGRYGYTF.

The chain links TRBV2 to TRBJ1-2; TRBD1 matches at 7 bases. V was clipped by 1 base and J by 4 bases; unmatched bases: 6. Germline values: CDR1 SNHLY, CDR2 FYNNEI. The CDR3 is 15 residues long. CDR3 DNA: TGTGCCAGCAGTGAAGACAGGGGATCCCTCTATGGCTACACCTTC. Its translation: CASSEDRGSLYGYTF.

The chain joins TRBV11-2 to TRBJ1-2, with 9 bases fitting TRBD1. Germline-derived CDR1 and CDR2 are SGHAT and FQNNGV. This CDR3 is built from 13 residues. Trimming took 4 bases from V and 7 from J; bases not matched to a gene: 4. CDR3 loop: CASSSTGGSGYTF. CDR3 bases: TGTGCCAGCAGCTCCACAGGGGGCAGTGGCTACACCTTC.

This chain links TRBV5-5 with TRBJ2-7, with D tentatively TRBD2 (5 bases). CDR1 is SGHKS, CDR2 YYEKEE, per germline (reference sequence). CDR3 length: 14 residues. V dropped 1 base and J dropped 6 bases, with 14 bases sitting between them. The CDR3 is CASSLFLAAGEQYF. The CDR3 DNA follows: TGTGCCAGCAGCTTGTTTCTGGCCGCGGGCGAGCAGTACTTC.

This chain uses TRBV28 with TRBJ1-2, with D uncertain. Per germline, CDR1 MDHEN and CDR2 SYDVKM. V lost 2 bases, J lost 0 bases, and 7 bases lay in between. The CDR3 runs 14 residues. The CDR3 DNA is TGTGCCAGCAGTTTAGAGGCAGCTAACTATGGCTACACCTTC. Protein: CASSLEAANYGYTF.

This clone showed up just a few times. The chain carries TRBV5-1 and TRBJ2-1, with D perhaps matching TRBD2 (5 bases). Germline CDR1 is SGHRS and CDR2 is YFSETQ. V was cut by 0 bases and J by 4 bases, with 17 bases left in between. CDR3 size: 17 residues. DNA for the CDR3: TGCGCCAGCAGCTTGGAAGGGCCAAATGCGGGTTACAATGAGCAGTTCTTC. It translates to CASSLEGPNAGYNEQFF.

The chain carries TRBV5-1 and TRBJ1-6; D may be TRBD1 (6 bases). The CDR3 has 17 amino acids. The ends were cut back, 0 bases at V and 7 bases at J, with 17 bases in the middle. The germline gives CDR1 SGHRS, CDR2 YFSETQ. This CDR3 reads CASSLAVLERGNSPLHF. The CDR3 region has the DNA TGCGCCAGCAGCTTGGCCGTGTTAGAAAGGGGGAATTCACCCCTCCACTTT.

The chain uses TRBV28 and TRBJ2-5; unclear D gene. CDR3 length equals 14 residues. Germline CDR1 and CDR2: MDHEN and SYDVKM. V was pared by 0 bases and J by 6 bases, with 11 bases between. The CDR3 is CASSLWSGRKTQYF. The DNA of the CDR3 is TGTGCCAGCAGTTTATGGTCCGGTAGGAAGACCCAGTACTTC. Filled out from reference TRBV28 and TRBJ2-5, the complete variable domain reads DVKVTQSSRYLVKRTGEKVFLECVQDMDHENMFWYRQDPGLGLRLIYFSYDVKMKEKGDIPEGYSVSREKKERFSLILESASTNQTSMYLCASSLWSGRKTQYFGPGTRLLVL.